Listed here are 24 T cell receptor beta chains from one sample, sequenced in a study of blood T cell repertoires in COVID-19. Here immunoSEQ multiplex PCR was the method, and the copy in TCRdb shows in-frame clones only, minus some. This sample has hundreds of thousands of clones; over 85% occur once, and the top ten carry 0.8% to 0.9%. Sequencing input: peripheral blood. The source of these receptors is a young man with COVID-19, enrolled during active disease.

The chain carries TRBV10-2 and TRBJ2-2; 9 bases fit TRBD1. The ends lost 3 bases at V and 5 bases at J; junction bases unmatched: 10. The CDR3 sequence is 17 residues long. The germline V gene has CDR1 WSHSY and CDR2 SAAADI. CDR3 bases: TGCGCCAGCAGTGATATAGAGGGGACAGGGAGGACCGGGGAGCTGTTTTTT. It codes for CASSDIEGTGRTGELFF.

The chain has TRBV5-1 and TRBJ2-3; TRBD1 might be the D (6 bases). The length of the CDR3 is 14 residues. V gave up 3 bases and J gave up 3 bases, with 11 bases separating them. Germline CDR1 SGHRS, CDR2 YFSETQ. CDR3 coding DNA: TGCGCCAGCAGCTCATACAGGGTAACAGATACGCAGTATTTT. Amino acid sequence: CASSSYRVTDTQYF.

The chain joins TRBV2 to TRBJ2-5; perhaps TRBD1 as D (6 bases). Trimming removed 2 bases at V and 3 bases at J, with 7 bases between. Germline lookup yields CDR1 SNHLY and CDR2 FYNNEI. The CDR3 covers 13 residues. CDR3 nucleotides: TGTGCCAGCAGTGAAAACAGGGAAGAGACCCAGTACTTC. Its translation is CASSENREETQYF.

The chain couples TRBV6-1 to TRBJ1-1; TRBD1 is a possible D gene (5 bases). This CDR3 has 12 residues. V was shortened by 6 bases and J by 7 bases, with 12 bases between the two germline ends. Germline V CDR1 and CDR2: MNHNS, SASEGT. CDR3 coding DNA: TGTGCCAGCAGCCATCAGGGAGGTGAAGCTTTCTTT. Amino acids: CASSHQGGEAFF.

The chain combines TRBV2 with TRBJ2-1; tentative D call: TRBD1 (6 bases). Trimming took 6 bases from V and 4 from J, leaving 7 bases between them. The CDR3 runs to 12 residues. The germline V gene has CDR1 SNHLY and CDR2 FYNNEI. CDR3 DNA sequence: TGTGCCAGCAGCAGGGGTTACAATGAGCAGTTCTTC. Translating gives CASSRGYNEQFF.

The chain carries TRBV4-1 and TRBJ2-7; D unclear. Trimming stripped 1 base from V and 4 bases from J, with 11 bases between. This CDR3 has 14 amino acids. The germline V gene encodes CDR1 MGHRA and CDR2 YSYEKL. This CDR3 reads CASSQAPLTYEQYF. The CDR3 region has the DNA TGCGCCAGCAGCCAAGCTCCCCTTACATACGAGCAGTACTTC.

J is TRBJ1-2 and V is TRBV3-1 (or the pseudogene TRBV3-2); D may be TRBD1 (6 bases). CDR1 and CDR2 (germline): LGHDT, YNNKEL (reference sequence). The V end was cut by 0 bases, the J end by 8 bases, with 16 bases between. The CDR3 length is 15 residues. The CDR3 loop is CASSQDWGPRLGYTF. CDR3 in DNA: TGTGCCAGCAGCCAAGATTGGGGGCCGCGATTAGGCTACACCTTC.

The CDR3 DNA reads TGTGCCAGCTTCCCGCCCCGAGGCAATGAGTTCTTC. Translation: CASFPPRGNEFF. The V and J genes are TRBV7-3 and TRBJ2-1, with D unclear. Trimming took off 8 bases at V and 14 bases at J, with 19 bases between the two ends. There are 12 residues in the CDR3. CDR1 and CDR2 (germline): SGHTA, FQGTGA. Variable domain in full (rest from reference TRBV7-3 and TRBJ2-1): GAGVSQTPSNKVTEKGKYVELRCDPISGHTALYWYRQSLGQGPEFLIYFQGTGAADDSGLPNDRFFAVRPEGSVSTLKIQRTERGDSAVYLCASFPPRGNEFFGPGTRLTVL.

The rearrangement joins TRBV5-6 to TRBJ2-1; tentatively, D is TRBD2 (6 bases). Germline-derived CDR1 and CDR2 are SGHDT and YYEEEE. The CDR3 extends over 16 amino acids. The V and J ends lost 2 bases and 6 bases respectively, with 18 bases between them. The CDR3 loop reads CASSLPGTSQANEQFF. CDR3 DNA sequence: TGTGCCAGCAGCTTACCCGGGACTTCTCAAGCCAATGAGCAGTTCTTC.

A few counts support this clone. V and J are TRBV2 and TRBJ2-7; D is perhaps TRBD2 (5 bases). This CDR3 contains 11 residues. The germline gives CDR1 SNHLY, CDR2 FYNNEI. V lost 6 bases to trimming and J lost 3 bases, with 6 bases between them. CDR3 DNA: TGTGCCAGCAGCGGGGACTACGAGCAGTACTTC. As protein: CASSGDYEQYF.

The chain carries TRBV3-1 (or the pseudogene TRBV3-2) and TRBJ1-1; D remains unclear. V dropped 3 bases and J dropped 1 base, with 12 bases sitting between them. The V gene's germline CDR1 is LGHDT and CDR2 YNNKEL (reference sequence). CDR3 length equals 15 residues. CDR3 amino acids: CASSQTGEGNTEAFF. CDR3 nucleotide sequence: TGTGCCAGCAGCCAGACGGGAGAGGGGAACACTGAAGCTTTCTTT.

The genes are TRBV15 and TRBJ2-3; TRBD1 agrees at 10 bases. In germline, CDR1 is LNHNV, CDR2 YYDKDF (reference sequence). Germline trimming cut 0 bases from V and 5 bases from J; bases unmatched to any gene: 5. This CDR3 region has 16 residues. The CDR3 region has the DNA TGTGCCACCAGCAGAGACCGGGACAGGGGAATAGATACGCAGTATTTT. It specifies CATSRDRDRGIDTQYF.

The gene calls are TRBV18 and TRBJ2-5; 14 bases are a match to TRBD2. In germline, CDR1 is KGHSH, CDR2 LQKENI. The CDR3 contains 16 residues. After removal of 3 bases from V and 7 bases from J, the junction contained 7 bases not matched to a gene. The chain's CDR3 is CASSPGLAGVSGTQYF. Written as DNA, the CDR3 is TGTGCCAGCTCACCGGGACTAGCGGGAGTGTCAGGGACCCAGTACTTC.

This clone has a single count. This rearrangement joins TRBV29-1 to TRBJ1-2, with D tentatively TRBD1 (6 bases). CDR1 SQVTM and CDR2 ANQGSEA come from the germline V gene. V lost 3 bases and J lost 7, with 12 bases in between. This CDR3 region has 12 residues. CDR3 sequence: CSVEEGRGGYTF. The CDR3 nucleotides read TGCAGCGTTGAGGAAGGCAGGGGTGGCTACACCTTC.

The V call is TRBV5-1, the J call TRBJ2-3; the D gene is possibly TRBD1 (5 bases). V lost 0 bases and J lost 3, with 11 bases in between. Germline CDR1 and CDR2: SGHRS and YFSETQ. The length of the CDR3 is 15 residues. The CDR3 bases are TGCGCCAGCAGCTTGGAGGGGCGAACGACAGATACGCAGTATTTT. It codes for CASSLEGRTTDTQYF.

This clone was recorded once. V usage is TRBV5-5 and J usage is TRBJ1-1, with D unclear. Trimming left V 2 bases short and J 11 bases short, with 25 bases between. The CDR3 extends over 16 amino acids. Germline loops: CDR1 SGHKS, CDR2 YYEKEE (reference sequence). CDR3 loop: CASSFREAGETLNAFF. The CDR3 bases are TGTGCCAGCAGCTTCCGGGAGGCAGGCGAGACACTGAACGCTTTCTTT.

This clone was observed once. The V call is TRBV11-2, the J call TRBJ1-2; D is unclear. This CDR3 is 14 amino acids long. V lost 6 bases and J lost 6, with 17 bases in between. CDR1 and CDR2 (germline): SGHAT, FQNNGV. The DNA for the CDR3 is TGTGCCAGCAGACTAGGGCGGGGAGGACATGGCTACACCTTC. It codes for CASRLGRGGHGYTF. The full variable domain, in which reference TRBV11-2 and TRBJ1-2 provide the parts outside the CDR3, is EAGVAQSPRYKIIEKRQSVAFWCNPISGHATLYWYQQILGQGPKLLIQFQNNGVVDDSQLPKDRFSAERLKGVDSTLKIQPAKLEDSAVYLCASRLGRGGHGYTFGSGTRLTVV.

This clone showed up just once. The rearrangement joins TRBV15 to TRBJ1-5; D not certain. Trimming removed 0 bases from V and 1 base from J, with 4 bases in between. This CDR3 comprises 14 residues. Germline-derived CDR1 and CDR2 are LNHNV and YYDKDF (reference sequence). CDR3 DNA sequence: TGTGCCACCAGCAGAGAGGCCAGCAATCAGCCCCAGCATTTT. It yields the protein CATSREASNQPQHF. The whole variable domain, filled in from reference TRBV15 and TRBJ1-5, reads DAMVIQNPRYQVTQFGKPVTLSCSQTLNHNVMYWYQQKSSQAPKLLFHYYDKDFNNEADTPDNFQSRRPNTSFCFLDIRSPGLGDTAMYLCATSREASNQPQHFGDGTRLSIL.

This chain uses TRBV7-9 with TRBJ2-7, with TRBD1 matching over 11 bases. The germline V gene encodes CDR1 SEHNR and CDR2 FQNEAQ (reference sequence). CDR3 length equals 15 residues. With V trimmed by 6 bases and J by 5 bases, 9 bases remained unmatched. CDR3 loop: CASSLGQGEFDEQYF. CDR3 sequence (DNA): TGTGCCAGCAGTTTGGGACAGGGGGAGTTTGACGAGCAGTACTTC.

The chain has TRBV3-1 (or the pseudogene TRBV3-2) and TRBJ1-6, with D possibly being TRBD1 (5 bases). Germline values: CDR1 LGHDT, CDR2 YNNKEL (reference sequence). The V end lost 1 base, the J end lost 7 bases, and 14 bases lay between the germline ends. The length of the CDR3 is 16 residues. The CDR3 DNA reads TGTGCCAGCAGCCAAGGCCAGGGTGGGTACAATTCACCCCTCCACTTT. This gives the protein CASSQGQGGYNSPLHF.

The V and J genes are TRBV15 and TRBJ2-1; D gene ambiguous. V lost 5 bases and J lost 0, with 5 bases in between. Germline assignment: CDR1 LNHNV and CDR2 YYDKDF (reference sequence). This CDR3 spans 13 amino acids. The CDR3 region is CATSLSSYNEQFF. The CDR3 coding sequence is TGTGCCACCAGCCTCAGCTCCTACAATGAGCAGTTCTTC.

This clone was seen only once. V is TRBV5-1 and J is TRBJ2-5, with 7 bases aligning to TRBD2. J gave up 6 bases and V 1 base, and 9 bases lay outside the gene matches. Germline V gene data show CDR1 as SGHRS and CDR2 as YFSETQ. This CDR3 comprises 15 residues. The CDR3 loop reads CASSLLETSSKTQYF. As DNA, the CDR3 is TGCGCCAGCAGCTTGTTGGAGACTAGCAGTAAGACCCAGTACTTC.

CDR3 coding DNA: TGTGCCAGCAGCGTCGGGCAGGGAAAAGAGACCCAGTACTTC. Its translation is CASSVGQGKETQYF. The chain combines TRBV9 with TRBJ2-5, with D perhaps matching TRBD1 (5 bases). V gave up 2 bases and J gave up 3 bases, with 11 bases separating them. The length of the CDR3 is 14 residues. Germline V gene lookup returns CDR1 SGDLS and CDR2 YYNGEE.

The table lists this clone with a count of one. The rearrangement joins TRBV11-3 to TRBJ2-7, with 9 bases matching TRBD2. The CDR3 runs to 15 residues. J lost 2 bases, V lost 5 bases, and 7 bases had no gene match. From germline, CDR1 is SGHNT and CDR2 YENEEA. CDR3 region: CASSLAGGTPYEQYF. CDR3 bases: TGTGCCAGCAGCCTGGCGGGGGGGACCCCCTACGAGCAGTACTTC.